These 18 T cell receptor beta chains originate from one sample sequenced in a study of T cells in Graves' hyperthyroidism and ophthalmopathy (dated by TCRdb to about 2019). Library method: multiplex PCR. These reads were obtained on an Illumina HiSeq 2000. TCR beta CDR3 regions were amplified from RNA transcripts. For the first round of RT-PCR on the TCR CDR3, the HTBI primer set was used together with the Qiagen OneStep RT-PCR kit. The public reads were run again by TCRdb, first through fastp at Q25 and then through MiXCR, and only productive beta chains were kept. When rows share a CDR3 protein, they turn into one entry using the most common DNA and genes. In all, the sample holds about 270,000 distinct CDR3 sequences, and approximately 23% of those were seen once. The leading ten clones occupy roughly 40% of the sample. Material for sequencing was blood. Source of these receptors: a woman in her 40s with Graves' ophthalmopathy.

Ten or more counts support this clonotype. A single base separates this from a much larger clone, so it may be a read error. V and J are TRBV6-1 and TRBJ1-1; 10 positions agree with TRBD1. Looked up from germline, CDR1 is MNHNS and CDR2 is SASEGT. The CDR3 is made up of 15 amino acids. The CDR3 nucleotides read TGTGCCAGCAGTGAAGTGGACAGGGGGGGGGCTGAAGCTCTCTTT. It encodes CASSEVDRGGAEALF.

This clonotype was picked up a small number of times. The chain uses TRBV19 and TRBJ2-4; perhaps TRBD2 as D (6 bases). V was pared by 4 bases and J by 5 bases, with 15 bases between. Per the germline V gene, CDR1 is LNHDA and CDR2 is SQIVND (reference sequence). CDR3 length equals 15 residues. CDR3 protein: CASSRRDGGQNIQYF. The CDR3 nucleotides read TGTGCCAGTAGTAGAAGGGACGGGGGTCAAAACATTCAGTACTTC.

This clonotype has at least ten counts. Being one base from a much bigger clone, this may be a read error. CDR3: CASSQDSPYEQYF. The CDR3, as DNA: TGTGCCAGCAGCCAGGACAGTCCCTACGAGCAGTACTTC. This rearrangement joins TRBV5-6 to TRBJ2-7, with D possibly TRBD1 on 6 matching bases. Trimming left V 4 bases short and J 2 bases short, with 10 bases between. The CDR3 has 13 residues. Germline assignment: CDR1 SGHDT and CDR2 YYEEEE.

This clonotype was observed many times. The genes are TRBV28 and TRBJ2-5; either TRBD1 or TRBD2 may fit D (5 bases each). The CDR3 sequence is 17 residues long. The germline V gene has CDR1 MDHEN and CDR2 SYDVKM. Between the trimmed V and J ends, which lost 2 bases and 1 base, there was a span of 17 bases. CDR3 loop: CASSLGRGYSAQETQYF. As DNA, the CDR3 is TGTGCCAGCAGTTTAGGACGGGGCTATTCGGCCCAAGAGACCCAGTACTTC.

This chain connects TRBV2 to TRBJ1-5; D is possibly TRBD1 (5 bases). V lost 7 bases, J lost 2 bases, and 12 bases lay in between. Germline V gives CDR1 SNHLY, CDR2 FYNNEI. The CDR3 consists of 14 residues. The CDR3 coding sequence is TGTGCCAGCACGTGGGGGGGACGCAATCAGCCCCAGCATTTT. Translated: CASTWGGRNQPQHF.

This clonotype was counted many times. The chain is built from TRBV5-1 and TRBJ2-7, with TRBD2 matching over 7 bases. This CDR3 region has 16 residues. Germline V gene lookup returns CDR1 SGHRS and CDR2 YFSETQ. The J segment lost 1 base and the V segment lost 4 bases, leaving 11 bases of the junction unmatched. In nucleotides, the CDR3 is TGCGCCAGCAGCCCACAGCCCGGCGGGAGATCCTACGAGCAGTACTTC. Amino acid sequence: CASSPQPGGRSYEQYF.

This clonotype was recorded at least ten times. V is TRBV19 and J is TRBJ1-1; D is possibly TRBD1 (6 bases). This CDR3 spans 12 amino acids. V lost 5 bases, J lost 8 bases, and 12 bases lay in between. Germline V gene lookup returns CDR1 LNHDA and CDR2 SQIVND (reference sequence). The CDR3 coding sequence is TGTGCCAGTAGTCCCGAAGGGGGAGAAGCTTTCTTT. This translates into CASSPEGGEAFF.

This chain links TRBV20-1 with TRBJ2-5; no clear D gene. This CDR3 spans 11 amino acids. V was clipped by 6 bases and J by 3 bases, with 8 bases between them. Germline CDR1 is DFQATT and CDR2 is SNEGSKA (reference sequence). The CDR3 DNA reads TGCAGTGCATTTCGAAAAGAGACCCAGTACTTC. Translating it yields CSAFRKETQYF.

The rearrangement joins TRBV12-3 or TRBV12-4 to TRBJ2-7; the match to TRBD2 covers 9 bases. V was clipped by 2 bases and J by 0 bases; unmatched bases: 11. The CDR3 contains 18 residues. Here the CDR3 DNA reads TGTGCCAGCAGTTTATTCCCCCGGACTAGCGAGAGCTCCTACGAGCAGTACTTC. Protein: CASSLFPRTSESSYEQYF.

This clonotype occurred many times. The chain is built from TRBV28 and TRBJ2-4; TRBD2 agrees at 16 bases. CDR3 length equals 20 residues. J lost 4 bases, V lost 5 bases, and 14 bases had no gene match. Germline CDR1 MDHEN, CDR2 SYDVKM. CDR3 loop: CASSAGLPLGLAGGKNIQYF. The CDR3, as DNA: TGTGCCAGCAGTGCCGGACTGCCGCTGGGACTAGCGGGAGGGAAAAACATTCAGTACTTC.

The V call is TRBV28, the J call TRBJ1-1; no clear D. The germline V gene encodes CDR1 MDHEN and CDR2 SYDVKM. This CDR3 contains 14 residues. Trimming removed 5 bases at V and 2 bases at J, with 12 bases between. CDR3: CASSGDAGNTEAFF. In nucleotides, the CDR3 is TGTGCCAGCAGTGGAGATGCCGGCAACACTGAAGCTTTCTTT.

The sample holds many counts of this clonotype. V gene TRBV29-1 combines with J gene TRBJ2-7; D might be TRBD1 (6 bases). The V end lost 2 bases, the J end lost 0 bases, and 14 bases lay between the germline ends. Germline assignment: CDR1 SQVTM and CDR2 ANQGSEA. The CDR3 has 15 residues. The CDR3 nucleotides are TGCAGCGTTGAACGGTTCCAGGGGAGCTCCTACGAGCAGTACTTC. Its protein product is CSVERFQGSSYEQYF.

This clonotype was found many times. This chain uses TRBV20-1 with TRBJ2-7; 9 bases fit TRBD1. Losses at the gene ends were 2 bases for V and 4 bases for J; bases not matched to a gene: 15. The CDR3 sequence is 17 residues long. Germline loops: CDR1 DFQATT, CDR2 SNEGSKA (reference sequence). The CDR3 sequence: CSARMGQGPERFYEQYF. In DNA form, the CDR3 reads TGCAGTGCTAGAATGGGACAGGGTCCCGAACGCTTTTACGAGCAGTACTTC.

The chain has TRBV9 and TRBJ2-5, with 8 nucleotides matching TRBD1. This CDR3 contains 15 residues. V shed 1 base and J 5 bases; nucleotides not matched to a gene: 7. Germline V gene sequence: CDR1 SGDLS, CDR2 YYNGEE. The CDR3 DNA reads TGTGCCAGCAGCGTATTGCCAGGGGGCGATGAGACCCAGTACTTC. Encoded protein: CASSVLPGGDETQYF.

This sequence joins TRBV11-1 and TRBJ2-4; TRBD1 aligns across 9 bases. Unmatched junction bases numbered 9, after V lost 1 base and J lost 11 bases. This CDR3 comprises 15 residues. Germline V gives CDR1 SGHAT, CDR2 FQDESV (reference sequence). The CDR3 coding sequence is TGTGCCAGCAGCTTAGGGGGGGGACAGGGACCAGTTCAGTACTTC. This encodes CASSLGGGQGPVQYF. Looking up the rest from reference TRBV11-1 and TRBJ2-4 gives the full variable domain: EAEVAQSPRYKITEKSQAVAFWCDPISGHATLYWYRQILGQGPELLVQFQDESVVDDSQLPKDRFSAERLKGVDSTLKIQPAELGDSAMYLCASSLGGGQGPVQYFGAGTRLSVL.

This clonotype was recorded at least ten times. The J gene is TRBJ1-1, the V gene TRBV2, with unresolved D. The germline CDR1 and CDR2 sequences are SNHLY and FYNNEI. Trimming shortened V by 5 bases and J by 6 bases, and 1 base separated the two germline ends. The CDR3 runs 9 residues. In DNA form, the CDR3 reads TGTGCCAGCAGTTCTGAAGCTTTCTTT. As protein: CASSSEAFF.

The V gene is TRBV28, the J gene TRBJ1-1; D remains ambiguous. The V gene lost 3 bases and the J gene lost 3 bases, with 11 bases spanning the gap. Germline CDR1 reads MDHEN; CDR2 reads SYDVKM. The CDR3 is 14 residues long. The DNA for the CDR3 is TGTGCCAGCAGTTTTGCCGTTTGGGACACTGAAGCTTTCTTT. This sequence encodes CASSFAVWDTEAFF.

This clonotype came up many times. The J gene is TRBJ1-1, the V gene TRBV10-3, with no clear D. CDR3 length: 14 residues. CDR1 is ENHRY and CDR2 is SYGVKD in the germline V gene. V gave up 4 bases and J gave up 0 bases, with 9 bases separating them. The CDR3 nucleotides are TGTGCCATCAGTGTAGGACGGTTGAACACTGAAGCTTTCTTT. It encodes CAISVGRLNTEAFF.